The sequence of this TCR beta chain was determined in a study of blood T cell repertoires in COVID-19. Whole-study context: COVID-19 samples, acute and convalescent, were from the United States, Italy and Spain. T cells, B-cell-depleted T cells, or PBMCs provided the cDNA or gDNA that served as material.

Only in-frame clones appear in the TCRdb table, and some are missing; sequencing was by immunoSEQ multiplex PCR. The sample lists around 100,000 clones, around 83% seen once, with less than 2.5% in the top ten. This clone was observed a single time. The specimen sequenced was peripheral blood. The sequence derives from a human donor in a cohort sampled during active COVID-19.

This chain's CDR3 is CASSLTSSGANVLTF. DNA of the CDR3: TGTGCCAGCAGCTTAACCAGCTCTGGGGCCAACGTCCTGACTTTC. The V call is TRBV7-9, the J call TRBJ2-6; D remains ambiguous. Germline CDR1 SEHNR, CDR2 FQNEAQ (reference sequence). Trimming removed 2 bases from V and 0 bases from J, with 5 bases in between. The CDR3 is 15 amino acids.